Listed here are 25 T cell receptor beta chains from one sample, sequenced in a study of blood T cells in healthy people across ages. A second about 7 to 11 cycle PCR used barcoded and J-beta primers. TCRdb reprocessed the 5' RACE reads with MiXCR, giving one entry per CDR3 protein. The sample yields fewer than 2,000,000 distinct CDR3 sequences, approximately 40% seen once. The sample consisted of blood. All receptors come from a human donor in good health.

This CDR3 reads CASATPAELPYGYTF. CDR3 coding DNA: TGTGCCAGCGCAACTCCGGCAGAACTACCATATGGCTACACCTTC. This sequence joins TRBV28 and TRBJ1-2; no definite D call. The germline V gene encodes CDR1 MDHEN and CDR2 SYDVKM. Trimming cost V 8 bases and J 5 bases, with 21 bases left between them. CDR3 length: 15 residues.

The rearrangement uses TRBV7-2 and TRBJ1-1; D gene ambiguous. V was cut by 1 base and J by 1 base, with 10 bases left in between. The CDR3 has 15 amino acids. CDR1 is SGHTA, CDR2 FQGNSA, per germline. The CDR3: CASSLGPYSNTEAFF. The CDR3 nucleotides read TGTGCCAGCAGCTTAGGTCCATACTCGAACACTGAAGCTTTCTTT.

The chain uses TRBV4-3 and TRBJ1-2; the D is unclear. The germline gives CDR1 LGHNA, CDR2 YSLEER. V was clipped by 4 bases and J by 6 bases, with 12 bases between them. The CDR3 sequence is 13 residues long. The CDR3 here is CASSPVFNNGYTF. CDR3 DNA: TGCGCCAGCAGCCCGGTGTTCAACAATGGCTACACCTTC.

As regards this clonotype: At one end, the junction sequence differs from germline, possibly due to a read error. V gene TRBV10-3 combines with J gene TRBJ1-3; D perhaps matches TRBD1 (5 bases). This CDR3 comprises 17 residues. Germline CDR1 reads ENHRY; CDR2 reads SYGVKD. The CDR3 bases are TGTGCCATCAGTGAGTTGGGGACTTCGACCTCTGGAGACACCATATATTTT. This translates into CAISELGTSTSGDTIYF.

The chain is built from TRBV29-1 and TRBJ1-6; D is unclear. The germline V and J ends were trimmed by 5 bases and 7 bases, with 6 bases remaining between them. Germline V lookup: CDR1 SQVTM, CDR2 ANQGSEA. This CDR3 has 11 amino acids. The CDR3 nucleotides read TGCAGCGTTAGTAGGAATTCACCCCTCCACTTT. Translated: CSVSRNSPLHF.

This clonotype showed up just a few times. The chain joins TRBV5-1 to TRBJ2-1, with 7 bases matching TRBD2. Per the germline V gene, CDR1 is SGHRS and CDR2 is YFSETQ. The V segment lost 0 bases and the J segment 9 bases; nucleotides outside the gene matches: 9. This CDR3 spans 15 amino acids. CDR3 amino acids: CASSLEPGRGIEQFF. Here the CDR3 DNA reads TGCGCCAGCAGCTTGGAACCAGGGAGGGGAATTGAGCAGTTCTTC.

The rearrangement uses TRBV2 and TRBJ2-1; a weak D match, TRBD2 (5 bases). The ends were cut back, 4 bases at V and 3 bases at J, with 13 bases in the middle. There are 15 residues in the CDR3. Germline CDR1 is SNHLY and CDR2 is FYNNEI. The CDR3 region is CASSVRDGGYNEQFF. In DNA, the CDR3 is TGTGCCAGCAGTGTGAGAGACGGAGGCTACAATGAGCAGTTCTTC.

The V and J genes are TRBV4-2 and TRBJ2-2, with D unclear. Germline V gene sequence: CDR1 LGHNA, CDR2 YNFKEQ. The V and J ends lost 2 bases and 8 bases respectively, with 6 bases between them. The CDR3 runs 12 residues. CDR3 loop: CASSQWGGELFF. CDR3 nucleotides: TGTGCCAGCAGCCAATGGGGAGGGGAGCTGTTTTTT.

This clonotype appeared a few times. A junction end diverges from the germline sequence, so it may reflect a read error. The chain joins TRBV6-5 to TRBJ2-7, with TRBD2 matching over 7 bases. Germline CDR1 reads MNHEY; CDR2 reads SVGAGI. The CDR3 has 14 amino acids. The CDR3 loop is CASSHSGGSYEQYF. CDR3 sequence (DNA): TGTGCCAGCAGTCACTCCGGCGGGAGCTACGAGCAGTACTTC.

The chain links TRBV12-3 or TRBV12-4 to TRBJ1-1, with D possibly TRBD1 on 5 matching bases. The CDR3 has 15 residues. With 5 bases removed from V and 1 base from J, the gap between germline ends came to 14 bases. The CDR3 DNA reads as TGTGCCAGCAGTCCGACAGTTGGTGGGAACACTGAAGCTTTCTTT. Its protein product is CASSPTVGGNTEAFF.

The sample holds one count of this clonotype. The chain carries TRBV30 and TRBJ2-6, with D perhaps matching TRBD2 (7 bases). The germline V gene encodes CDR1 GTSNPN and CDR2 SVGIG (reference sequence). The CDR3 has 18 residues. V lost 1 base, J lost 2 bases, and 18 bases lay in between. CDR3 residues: CAWSGFEGGGPGANVLTF. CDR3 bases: TGTGCCTGGAGTGGATTCGAGGGAGGGGGGCCTGGGGCCAACGTCCTGACTTTC.

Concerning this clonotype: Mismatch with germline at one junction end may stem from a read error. CDR3 nucleotide sequence: TGTGCCAGCAGCGTTACGATGGGACAGGGAGACTATGACTACACCTTC. Protein product: CASSVTMGQGDYDYTF. The chain combines TRBV4-2 with TRBJ1-2; 9 bases match TRBD1. The CDR3 consists of 16 residues. The germline gives CDR1 LGHNA, CDR2 YNFKEQ.

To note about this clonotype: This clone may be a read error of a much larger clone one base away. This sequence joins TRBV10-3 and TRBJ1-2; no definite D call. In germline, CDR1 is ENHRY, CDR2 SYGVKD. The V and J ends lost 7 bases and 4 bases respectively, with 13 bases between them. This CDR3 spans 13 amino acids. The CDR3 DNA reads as TGTGCCATCACCATGGACTCATCCTATGGCTACACCTTC. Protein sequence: CAITMDSSYGYTF.

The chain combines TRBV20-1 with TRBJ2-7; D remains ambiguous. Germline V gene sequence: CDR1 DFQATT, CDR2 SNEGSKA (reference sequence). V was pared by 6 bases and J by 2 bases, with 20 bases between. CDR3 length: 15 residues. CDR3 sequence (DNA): TGCAGTGCCCACCCGACGAGGAGCGCAGCCTACGAGCAGTACTTC. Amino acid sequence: CSAHPTRSAAYEQYF.

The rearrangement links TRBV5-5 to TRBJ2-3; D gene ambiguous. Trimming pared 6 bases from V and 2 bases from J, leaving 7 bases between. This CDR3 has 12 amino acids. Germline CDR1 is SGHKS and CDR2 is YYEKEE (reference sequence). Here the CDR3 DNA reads TGTGCCAGCACCAAATTCACAGATACGCAGTATTTT. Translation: CASTKFTDTQYF.

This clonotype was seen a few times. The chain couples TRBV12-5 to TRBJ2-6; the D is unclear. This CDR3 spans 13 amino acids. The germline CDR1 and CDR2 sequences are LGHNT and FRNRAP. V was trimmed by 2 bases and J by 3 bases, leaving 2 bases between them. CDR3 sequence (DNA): TGTGCTAGTGGTTTGTTTGGGGCCAACGTCCTGACTTTC. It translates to CASGLFGANVLTF.

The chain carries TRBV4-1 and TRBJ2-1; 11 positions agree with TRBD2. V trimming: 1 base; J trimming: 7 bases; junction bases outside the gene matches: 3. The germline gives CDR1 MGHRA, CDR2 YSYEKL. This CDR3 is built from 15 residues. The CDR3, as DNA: TGCGCCAGCAGCCAAGCTCCTAGCGGGGGGAATGAGCAGTTCTTC. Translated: CASSQAPSGGNEQFF.

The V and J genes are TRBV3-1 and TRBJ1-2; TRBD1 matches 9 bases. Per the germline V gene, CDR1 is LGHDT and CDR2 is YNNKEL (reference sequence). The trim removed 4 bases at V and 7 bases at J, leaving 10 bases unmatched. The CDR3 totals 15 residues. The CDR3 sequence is CASSPAGTGTGGYTF. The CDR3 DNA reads TGTGCCAGCAGCCCAGCCGGGACAGGGACTGGTGGCTACACCTTC.

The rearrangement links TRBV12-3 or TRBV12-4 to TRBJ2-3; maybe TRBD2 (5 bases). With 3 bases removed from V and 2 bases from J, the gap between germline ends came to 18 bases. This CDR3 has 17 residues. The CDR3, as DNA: TGTGCCAGCAGTTTTTTTACCTCCAGCGGTTACACAGATACGCAGTATTTT. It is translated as CASSFFTSSGYTDTQYF.

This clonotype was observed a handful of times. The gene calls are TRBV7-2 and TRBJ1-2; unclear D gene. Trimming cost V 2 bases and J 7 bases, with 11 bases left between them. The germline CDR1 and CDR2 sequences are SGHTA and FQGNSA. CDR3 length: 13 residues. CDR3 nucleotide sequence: TGTGCCAGCAGCTTAAGCCAGTATTCTGGCTACACCTTC. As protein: CASSLSQYSGYTF.

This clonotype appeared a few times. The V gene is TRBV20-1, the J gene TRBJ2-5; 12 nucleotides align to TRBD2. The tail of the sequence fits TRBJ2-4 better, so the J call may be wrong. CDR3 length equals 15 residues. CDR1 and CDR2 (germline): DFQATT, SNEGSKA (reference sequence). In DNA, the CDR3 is TGCAGTGCTAGACTAGCGGGGGGGCCTGGAAACATTCAGTACTTC. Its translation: CSARLAGGPGNIQYF.

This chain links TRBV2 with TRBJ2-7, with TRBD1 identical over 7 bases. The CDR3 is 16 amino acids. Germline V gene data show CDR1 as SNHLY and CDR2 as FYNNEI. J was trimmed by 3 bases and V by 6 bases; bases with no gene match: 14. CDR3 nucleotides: TGTGCCAGCAGAGCGCCTCAGGGGGTCGTAGACTACGAGCAGTACTTC. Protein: CASRAPQGVVDYEQYF.

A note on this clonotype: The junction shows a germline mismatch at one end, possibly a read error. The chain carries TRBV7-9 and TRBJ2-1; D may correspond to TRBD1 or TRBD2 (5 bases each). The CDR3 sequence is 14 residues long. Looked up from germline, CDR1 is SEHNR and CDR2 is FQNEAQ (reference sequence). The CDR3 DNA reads TGTGCCAACAGCTTAACCAGCCCGGGGACTGAGCAGTTCTTC. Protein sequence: CANSLTSPGTEQFF. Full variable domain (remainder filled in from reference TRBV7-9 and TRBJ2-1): DTGVSQNPRHKITKRGQNVTFRCDPISEHNRLYWYRQTLGQGPEFLTYFQNEAQLEKSRLLSDRFSAERPKGSFSTLEIQRTEQGDSAMYLCANSLTSPGTEQFFGPGTRLTVL.

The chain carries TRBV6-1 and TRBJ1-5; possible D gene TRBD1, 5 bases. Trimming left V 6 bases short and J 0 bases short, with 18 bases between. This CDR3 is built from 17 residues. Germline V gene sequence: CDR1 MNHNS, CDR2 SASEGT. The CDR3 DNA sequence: TGTGCCAGCAGGCGCTCTAGGGACGCCTATAGCAATCAGCCCCAGCATTTT. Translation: CASRRSRDAYSNQPQHF.

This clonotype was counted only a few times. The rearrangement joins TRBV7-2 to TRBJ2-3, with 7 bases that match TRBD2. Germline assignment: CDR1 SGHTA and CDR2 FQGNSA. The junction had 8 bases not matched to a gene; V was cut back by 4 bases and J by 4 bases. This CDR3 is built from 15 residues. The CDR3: CASSYRLAKSDTQYF. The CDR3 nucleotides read TGTGCCAGCAGCTACAGACTAGCCAAATCAGATACGCAGTATTTT.